Sequencing of this T cell receptor beta chain was carried out in a study of immune heterogeneity within non-small cell lung tumors. Study information: With respect to histology, the tumors encompassed a few squamous cell carcinomas, under 11 non-squamous carcinomas and 1 not otherwise specified. General study findings and limits: Identical dominant CDR3 beta clonotypes were found repeatedly across the tumor sites of a single patient, and these appeared alongside high-frequency clones that were unique to particular tumor locations. Local T-cell clonality tracked local tumor mutational burden, showing a moderate yet significant relationship (R about 0.34).

As template, the study used bulk tumor genomic DNA at approximately 640 ng per sample. Biopsies that were spaced far apart were taken, several per primary tumor, during surgery. Patients underwent curative surgery for non-small cell lung cancer (untreated and newly diagnosed). Samples were obtained from newly diagnosed non-small cell lung cancer patients who were having surgery with curative intent. TCR beta CDR3 was amplified by multiplex PCR using 32 V and 13 J primers. TCRdb used MiXCR to reprocess the multiplex PCR reads, holding one entry per CDR3 protein. The sample carries 10,000 to 12,000 distinct CDR3 sequences, 25% to 35% recorded once. This clonotype counts as medium-sized (0.01 to 0.1%). What it binds is not known. V gave up 1 base and J gave up 2 bases; unmatched junction bases: 7. The CDR3 sequence is 16 residues long. Germline V gives CDR1 MDHEN, CDR2 SYDVKM.

V gene TRBV28 combines with J gene TRBJ2-7; 8 nucleotides agree with TRBD1. The receptor comes from a woman aged 60-70 years with non-small cell lung cancer. The sample consisted of lung tumor tissue. The DNA for the CDR3 is TGTGCCAGCAGTTTATTTATGGGACAGGCAGCCTACGAGCAGTACTTC. The encoded protein is CASSLFMGQAAYEQYF.